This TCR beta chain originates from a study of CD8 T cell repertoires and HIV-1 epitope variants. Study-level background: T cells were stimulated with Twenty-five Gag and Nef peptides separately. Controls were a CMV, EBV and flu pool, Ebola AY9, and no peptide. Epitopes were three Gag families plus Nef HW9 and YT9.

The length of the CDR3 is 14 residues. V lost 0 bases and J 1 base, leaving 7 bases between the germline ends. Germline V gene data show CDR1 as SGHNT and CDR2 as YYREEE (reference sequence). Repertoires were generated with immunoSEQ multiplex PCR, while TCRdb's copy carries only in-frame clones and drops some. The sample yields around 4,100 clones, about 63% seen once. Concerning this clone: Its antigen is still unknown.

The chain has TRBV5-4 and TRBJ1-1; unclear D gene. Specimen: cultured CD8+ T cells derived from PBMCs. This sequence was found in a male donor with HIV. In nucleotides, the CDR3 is TGTGCCAGCAGCTTGGACAGCGGGAACACTGAAGCTTTCTTT. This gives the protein CASSLDSGNTEAFF.